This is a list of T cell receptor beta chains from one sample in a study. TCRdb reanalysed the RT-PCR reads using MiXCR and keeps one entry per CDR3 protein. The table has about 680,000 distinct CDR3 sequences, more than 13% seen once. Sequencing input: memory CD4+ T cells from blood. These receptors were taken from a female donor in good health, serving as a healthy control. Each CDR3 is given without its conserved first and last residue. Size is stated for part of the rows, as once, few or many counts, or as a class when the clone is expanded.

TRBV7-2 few ASRPGGQTTTEAF
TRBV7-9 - ASSLETGSGIGEQY
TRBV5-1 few ASRSGQADTGELF
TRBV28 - ASTRQGVGGEQY
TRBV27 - ASSFRTSAMGGELF
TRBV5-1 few ASKEPRNTEAF
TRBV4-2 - ASSPILSAGDGQF
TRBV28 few ASSFSQGWRETQY
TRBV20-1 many SAEDTYTDTQY
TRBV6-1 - ASSEGDSYDTQY
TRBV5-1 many ASSSNQETQY
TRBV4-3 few ASSQMRGSGANVLT
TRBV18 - ASSPDTVQPQH
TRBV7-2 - ASSLSWSGKNTIY
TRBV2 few ASSEATSSYNEQF
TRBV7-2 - ASSLLRSDTDNSPLH
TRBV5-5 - ASSITGMGGNTIY
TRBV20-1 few SAPLASNTEAF
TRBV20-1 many SASAPGLASYNEQF
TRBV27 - ASSPQTGTSLNEAF
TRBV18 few ASSPPYSGVRVTEAF
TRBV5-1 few ASSRGTTYNEQF
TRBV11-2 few ASSFRGGMNTEAF
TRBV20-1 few SETSTDTQY
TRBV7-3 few ASSLSPSGDYNEQF
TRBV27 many ASSQNSYEQY
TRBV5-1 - ASRLDSTNEKLF
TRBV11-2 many ASSLAFGASANTGELF
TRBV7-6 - ASSLKSHEQF
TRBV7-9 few ASSLGASGRFDEQF
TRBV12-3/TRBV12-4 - ASSLPGEGEQY
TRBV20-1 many SARALAGGNTDTQY
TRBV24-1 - ATSDLGTSGSRERQY
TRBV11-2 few ASSLPATTNTGELF
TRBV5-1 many ASSAGTDSEKLF
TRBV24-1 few ATMGRAENTEAF
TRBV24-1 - ATSDRRGFSGAHNEQF
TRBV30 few AWSPGNEQF
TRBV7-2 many ASSTGDTQY
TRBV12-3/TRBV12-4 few ASSPDGGYTEAF
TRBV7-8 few ASSLRDRGFFGNQPQH